Following are 15 T cell receptor beta chains from one sample sequenced in a study of OX40 agonist ivuxolimab in advanced cancers. The data were produced by immunoSEQ multiplex PCR, yet TCRdb's version contains in-frame clones alone and is incomplete. Counted here are about 18,000 clones, 70% to 90% occurring once; the ten biggest clones make up 62%. The sequencing used CD4+ or CD8+ T cells sorted from blood, collected in a trial of the OX40 agonist ivuxolimab. The receptor set was obtained from an adult with an advanced solid tumor such as melanoma, head and neck, liver or kidney cancer.

The chain is built from TRBV19 and TRBJ1-5; D unclear. Trimming took 1 base from V and 0 from J, leaving 7 bases between them. This CDR3 is built from 15 residues. Germline V gene data show CDR1 as LNHDA and CDR2 as SQIVND (reference sequence). The CDR3 spells CASSIVPGSNQPQHF. The CDR3 DNA is TGTGCCAGTAGTATAGTACCCGGTAGCAATCAGCCCCAGCATTTT.

The chain carries TRBV27 and TRBJ2-3, with 13 positions matching TRBD2. V shed 0 bases and J 6 bases; nucleotides not matched to a gene: 3. The CDR3 runs 16 residues. The germline CDR1 and CDR2 sequences are MNHEY and SMNVEV (reference sequence). CDR3 sequence reads: CASSLSRLAGGDTQYF. The CDR3 DNA sequence: TGTGCCAGCAGTTTATCGAGACTAGCGGGAGGCGATACGCAGTATTTT.

The CDR3 nucleotides read TGTGCCAGCAGTGAAATAGAGGCAGGATCCTACGAGCAGTACTTC. It translates to CASSEIEAGSYEQYF. The V call is TRBV2, the J call TRBJ2-7, with unresolved D. Germline V CDR1 and CDR2: SNHLY, FYNNEI. The V and J ends lost 2 bases and 1 base respectively, with 12 bases between them. The CDR3 covers 15 residues. Using reference TRBV2 and TRBJ2-7 for the parts outside the CDR3, the full variable domain is EPEVTQTPSHQVTQMGQEVILRCVPISNHLYFYWYRQILGQKVEFLVSFYNNEISEKSEIFDDQFSVERPDGSNFTLKIRSTKLEDSAMYFCASSEIEAGSYEQYFGPGTRLTVT.

The CDR3 region has the DNA TGTGCCAGCAGTTTAACTAGCGGGAGGGACAATGAGCAGTTCTTC. Translating gives CASSLTSGRDNEQFF. The V and J genes are TRBV27 and TRBJ2-1, with 13 nucleotides matching TRBD2. The CDR3 contains 15 residues. Germline CDR1 is MNHEY and CDR2 is SMNVEV (reference sequence). V lost 2 bases to trimming and J lost 5 bases; unmatched junction nucleotides: 0.

The rearrangement joins TRBV21-1 to TRBJ2-7. TRBV21-1 is assigned pseudogene status. This CDR3 has 10 residues. The CDR3 bases are TGTGCCAGCAGCTCCTACGAGCAGTACTTC. Translating it yields CASSSYEQYF.

V gene TRBV6-6 combines with J gene TRBJ2-7; 9 nucleotides agree with TRBD1. The V gene end was trimmed by 5 bases and the J gene end by 3 bases; junction bases not matched to a gene: 2. The CDR3 contains 13 residues. Per germline, CDR1 MNHNY and CDR2 SVGAGI (reference sequence). The CDR3 DNA reads TGTGCCAGCAGTACAGGGGGCGGCTACGAGCAGTACTTC. Its protein is CASSTGGGYEQYF.

Concerning this clone: A junction end diverges from the germline sequence, so it may reflect a read error. V is TRBV7-7 and J is TRBJ2-7; D remains unclear. CDR1 SSHAT and CDR2 FNYEAQ come from the germline V gene (reference sequence). This CDR3 is 14 amino acids long. Written as DNA, the CDR3 is TGTGCTAGCAGCTTAGAGAAAGGCTCCTACGAGCAGTACTTC. This sequence encodes CASSLEKGSYEQYF.

The CDR3 bases are TGTGCCAGCAGTGAAGGTGGTGGGGGCCCCTTAAACACTGAAGCTTTCTTT. Translation: CASSEGGGGPLNTEAFF. The chain has TRBV6-1 and TRBJ1-1; a weak D match, TRBD1 (6 bases). Germline-derived CDR1 and CDR2 are MNHNS and SASEGT. Trimming left V 1 base short and J 2 bases short, with 17 bases between. The CDR3 is 17 residues long.

The chain is built from TRBV5-6 and TRBJ2-1; D is perhaps TRBD2 (5 bases). V was clipped by 3 bases and J by 10 bases, with 11 bases between them. Germline V lookup: CDR1 SGHDT, CDR2 YYEEEE. The CDR3 has 12 amino acids. CDR3 coding DNA: TGTGCCAGCAGCTACACTAGTCGGGAGCAGTTCTTC. Its translation is CASSYTSREQFF.

CDR3 sequence reads: CASGTSGNTGELFF. The CDR3 bases are TGTGCCAGTGGGACTAGCGGGAACACCGGGGAGCTGTTTTTT. The chain recombines TRBV19 with TRBJ2-2, with TRBD2 matching 11 bases. J gave up 1 base and V 8 bases, and 0 bases lay outside the gene matches. Per the germline V gene, CDR1 is LNHDA and CDR2 is SQIVND (reference sequence). CDR3 size: 14 residues.

V gene TRBV7-9 combines with J gene TRBJ2-7; tentatively, D is TRBD1 or TRBD2 (6 bases each). V lost 8 bases and J 7 bases, leaving 15 bases between the germline ends. From germline, CDR1 is SEHNR and CDR2 FQNEAQ (reference sequence). The CDR3 totals 12 residues. CDR3 sequence (DNA): TGTGCCAGCGGCAGGGGAGGCGAAGAGCAGTACTTC. This translates into CASGRGGEEQYF.

The CDR3: CASSLAGASAKNIQYF. CDR3 DNA: TGCGCCAGCAGCTTGGCCGGGGCATCGGCCAAAAACATTCAGTACTTC. The chain links TRBV5-1 to TRBJ2-4, with D perhaps matching TRBD1 or TRBD2 (5 bases each). In germline, CDR1 is SGHRS, CDR2 YFSETQ. V was trimmed by 0 bases and J by 1 base, leaving 11 bases between them. CDR3 size: 16 residues.

This clone was seen a single time. The chain joins TRBV27 to TRBJ2-7, with D maybe TRBD1 (5 bases). Germline V gene data show CDR1 as MNHEY and CDR2 as SMNVEV (reference sequence). With 3 bases removed from V and 7 bases from J, the gap between germline ends came to 7 bases. This CDR3 has 11 amino acids. CDR3 coding DNA: TGTGCCAGCAGTTTGAAGGGGGAGCAGTACTTC. It translates to CASSLKGEQYF.

The V and J genes are TRBV6-1 and TRBJ2-1; TRBD1 or TRBD2 may be the D gene (5 bases each). This CDR3 comprises 12 residues. With 11 bases removed from V and 3 bases from J, the gap between germline ends came to 11 bases. Germline-derived CDR1 and CDR2 are MNHNS and SASEGT. The CDR3 sequence: CAGSQGYNEQFF. In nucleotides, the CDR3 is TGTGCCGGGAGCCAGGGCTACAATGAGCAGTTCTTC.

This clone was picked up a small number of times. The chain has TRBV18 and TRBJ1-2; 9 nucleotides match TRBD1. CDR1 is KGHSH, CDR2 LQKENI, per germline. The CDR3 runs to 15 residues. V lost 6 bases, J lost 5 bases, and 10 bases stayed unmatched. CDR3 protein: CASSAPGQGRYGYTF. Here the CDR3 DNA reads TGTGCCAGCTCGGCACCGGGACAGGGAAGATATGGCTACACCTTC.